These T cell receptor beta chains were read from a single sample in a study of vaccination and CD4 T cells after COVID-19. Using its own MiXCR run on the PCR reads, TCRdb lists one record per CDR3 protein. The repertoire consists of 13,000 to 15,000 distinct CDR3 sequences, with 25% to 35% occurring once and the leading ten covering roughly 8%. Their antigens are not known. The sequencing sample was made of CD4+ T cells from blood, cultured in vitro. All receptors derive from a human donor who had recovered from COVID-19. Each CDR3 is given with its conserved first and last residue. Each record gives: clone size, V gene, J gene, D gene, CDR3 DNA, CDR3 protein. D genes are given only for firm matches. Size is omitted from some rows. Given values are once, few, many or a class for expanded clones.

NA,TRBV12-3/TRBV12-4,TRBJ1-1,TRBD1,TGTGCCAGCAACACTAGGGGGCTAGGCGAAGCTTTCTTT,CASNTRGLGEAFF
few,TRBV29-1,TRBJ1-2,NA,TGCAGCGTTGAAGCGCCAAACTATGGCTACACCTTC,CSVEAPNYGYTF
NA,TRBV5-1,TRBJ2-2,NA,TGCGCCAGCAGCTGGAAGGCGGGGACCGGGGAGCTGTTTTTT,CASSWKAGTGELFF
NA,TRBV7-6,TRBJ2-7,TRBD2,TGTGCCAGCGGCTTACAGGCCAGCGGGGTAATGCAGTACTTC,CASGLQASGVMQYF
NA,TRBV5-6,TRBJ1-3,NA,TGTGCCAGCACCTCCTTCATACGCAGCGTGAGCTCTGGAAACACCATATATTTT,CASTSFIRSVSSGNTIYF
few,TRBV6-1,TRBJ2-7,TRBD1,TGTGCCAGCCGGGACAGGGGGTCCGAGCAGTACTTC,CASRDRGSEQYF
few,TRBV21-1,TRBJ2-7,NA,TGTGCCAGAAGTGGGGGGTACGAGCAGTACTTC,CARSGGYEQYF
NA,TRBV6-4,TRBJ1-2,TRBD1,TGTGCCAGCAGTGACTCGGGACAGAGTGATGGCTACACCTTC,CASSDSGQSDGYTF
NA,TRBV6-1,TRBJ1-2,NA,TGTGCCAGCAGTGAAGATAACAGGAGACGTAACTATGGCTACACCTTC,CASSEDNRRRNYGYTF
medium-sized,TRBV27,TRBJ2-2,NA,TGTGCCAGCAGCAGGACAGTGAACACCGGGGAGCTGTTTTTT,CASSRTVNTGELFF
NA,TRBV12-3/TRBV12-4,TRBJ2-1,TRBD1,TGTGCCAGCAGCTATGACAGGGATTTTGAGCAGTTCTTC,CASSYDRDFEQFF
few,TRBV7-2,TRBJ1-6,NA,TGTGCCAGCAGCTTAGGGCAGGTGGGCGGGGGATCACCCCTCCACTTT,CASSLGQVGGGSPLHF
few,TRBV6-2/TRBV6-3,TRBJ1-1,NA,TGTGCCAGCAGTTACTCGACGCCGCCTGGGGCTTTCTTT,CASSYSTPPGAFF
few,TRBV2,TRBJ1-2,TRBD1,TGTGCCAGCAGTGCGGACAGGACGGGAGGCTACACCTTC,CASSADRTGGYTF
few,TRBV18,TRBJ2-3,NA,TGTGCCAGCTCACCACGCAGGGCAGATACGCAGTATTTT,CASSPRRADTQYF
few,TRBV23-1,TRBJ1-5,NA,TGCGCCAGCAGTCGGCAGCCCCAGCATTTT,CASSRQPQHF
NA,TRBV11-2,TRBJ2-7,NA,TGTGCCAGCAGCTTAGGCGGGACACCTACCTACGAGCAGTACTTC,CASSLGGTPTYEQYF
NA,TRBV5-6,TRBJ2-5,NA,TGTGCCAGCAGCGCCGGTCGGGGGCGGGAGACCCAGTACTTC,CASSAGRGRETQYF
once,TRBV4-1,TRBJ1-6,NA,TGCGCCAGCAAAGAGGGTGCGGGACTGCCTGGGGCCGGCCTCCACTTT,CASKEGAGLPGAGLHF
NA,TRBV29-1,TRBJ1-2,TRBD1,TGCAGCGTGGGACAGCCGACCTCCAAATTGGGTGGCTACACCTTC,CSVGQPTSKLGGYTF
NA,TRBV30,TRBJ1-2,TRBD1,TGTGCCTGGAATCAGGACAGGGGGCGCAGTGGCTACACCTTC,CAWNQDRGRSGYTF
NA,TRBV7-9,TRBJ1-4,TRBD1,TGTGCCAGCAGCCCCCTTGGGACAGGGGCTTATAATGAAAAACTGTTTTTT,CASSPLGTGAYNEKLFF
few,TRBV30,TRBJ1-1,TRBD1,TGTGCCTGCCGAACAGGGGGCAAAACTGAAGCTTTCTTT,CACRTGGKTEAFF
NA,TRBV19,TRBJ2-3,TRBD1,TGTGCCAGTACCCGGGACAGCGTGACAGATGCGCAGTATTTT,CASTRDSVTDAQYF
few,TRBV27,TRBJ1-5,NA,TGTGCCAGCAGCGGGGTAGGGCAGGGTTATCAGCCCCAGCATTTT,CASSGVGQGYQPQHF
NA,TRBV19,TRBJ1-2,NA,TGTGCCAGTAGTATTAAGGGGAACTATGGCTACACCTTC,CASSIKGNYGYTF
few,TRBV27,TRBJ2-3,TRBD1,TGTGCCAGCAGTTCTCGCAGGGGGCGGCGAACAGATACGCAGTATTTT,CASSSRRGRRTDTQYF
NA,TRBV5-1,TRBJ1-1,TRBD1,TGCGCCAGCAGCTTGGCTGGACAGGGCAGGTTTGAAGCTTTCTTT,CASSLAGQGRFEAFF
few,TRBV19,TRBJ2-7,NA,TGTGCCAGTAGTGGAACAGGGTTTTCCTACGAGCAGTACTTC,CASSGTGFSYEQYF
NA,TRBV30,TRBJ2-5,TRBD1,TGTGCCTGGAAAGGGGGCGGCGAGACCCAGTACTTC,CAWKGGGETQYF
few,TRBV30,TRBJ1-1,NA,TGTGCCTGGCTCGCCGGAGGGGAAAACGCTGAAGCTTTCTTT,CAWLAGGENAEAFF
NA,TRBV11-2,TRBJ2-7,NA,TGTGCCAGCAGCTCCCACTACGAGCAGTACTTC,CASSSHYEQYF
few,TRBV30,TRBJ2-1,TRBD1,TGTGCCTGGGGTACAAAAATTCAGCTGGACAGGGGAAATGAGCAGTTCTTC,CAWGTKIQLDRGNEQFF
NA,TRBV2,TRBJ2-7,NA,TGTGCCAGCAGTGAATCAGGGTTAAGTTACGAGCAGTACTTC,CASSESGLSYEQYF
few,TRBV2,TRBJ1-3,NA,TGTGCCAGCAGTGAAGGTGGGAGAGCTGGAAACACCATATATTTT,CASSEGGRAGNTIYF
medium-sized,TRBV4-2,TRBJ2-5,TRBD2,TGTGCCAGCAGCCAAGATACCGGACTAGCGGGGACATTAGGGGAGACCCAGTACTTC,CASSQDTGLAGTLGETQYF
once,TRBV7-2,TRBJ2-6,TRBD2,TGTGCCAGCAGCGGCCCCCGGGGGGGACCCACTGGGGCCAACGTCCTGACTTTC,CASSGPRGGPTGANVLTF
NA,TRBV20-1,TRBJ1-5,TRBD1,TGCAGTGCTTCACAGGGGACTAATCAGCCCCAGCATTTT,CSASQGTNQPQHF
NA,TRBV12-5,TRBJ2-5,NA,TGTGCTAGTGGCCCGGGGGGCCCCCAAGAGACCCAGTACTTC,CASGPGGPQETQYF
NA,TRBV30,TRBJ1-6,NA,TGTGCCTGGAGTGGGCCCGGGGGTTTCGATTCACCCCTCCACTTT,CAWSGPGGFDSPLHF
NA,TRBV30,TRBJ1-3,TRBD1,TGTGCCTGGGCACAGGGGGAACCCAACACCATATATTTT,CAWAQGEPNTIYF
medium-sized,TRBV4-2,TRBJ1-2,NA,TGTGCCAGCAGCCAAGATCGTAGAGGGGCTGCCTATGGCTACACCTTC,CASSQDRRGAAYGYTF
NA,TRBV7-2,TRBJ1-3,NA,TGTGCCAGCAGCTTAGATAAGTCCTCCTCTGGAAACACCATATATTTT,CASSLDKSSSGNTIYF
NA,TRBV7-8,TRBJ1-5,NA,TGTGCCAGCAGCTTAGACAGCGTTCAGCCCCAGCATTTT,CASSLDSVQPQHF
few,TRBV10-3,TRBJ2-4,NA,TGTGCCATCAGTGGTGATCCAGCCAAAAACATTCAGTACTTC,CAISGDPAKNIQYF
NA,TRBV5-5,TRBJ1-1,NA,TGTGCCAGCAGCTTGTTGCAGGGATACACTGAAGCTTTCTTT,CASSLLQGYTEAFF
NA,TRBV30,TRBJ2-2,TRBD1,TGTGCCTGGACCGGGACAGGGGGCACCGGGGAGCTGTTTTTT,CAWTGTGGTGELFF
once,TRBV7-2,TRBJ1-1,NA,TGTGCCAGCAGCTTGATGGGACACCGGAACACTGGAGCTTTCTTT,CASSLMGHRNTGAFF
NA,TRBV27,TRBJ1-6,TRBD1,TGTGCCAGCAGTACCGGGACAGGGGGATCACCCCTCCACTTT,CASSTGTGGSPLHF